The T cell receptor (beta chain) described here comes from a study of human T cells and chemical hapten exposure. Notes on the study in general: TCRs whose frequency exceeded 1 in 1000 remained the same following DPC sensitization.

Someone pulled total RNA out of unfractionated whole blood. Of note for this clonotype: Its antigen is not known.

During construction of the library, unique molecular identifiers were attached to individual cDNA molecules for quantitative, reproducible TCR counting. Study processing details: There were a median of around 100,000 TCRs per sample, with a range from 23,224 to 690,600. TCRdb itself ran the 5' RACE reads through MiXCR, one entry per CDR3 protein. None of the V and J calls come from the authors' own analysis; TCRdb made them. In the table there are under 150,000 distinct CDR3 sequences, around 20% of which are singletons. CDR1 is DFQATT and CDR2 is SNEGSKA in the germline V gene (reference sequence). The CDR3 contains 12 residues. V shed 6 bases, J shed 5 bases, and the junction held 7 bases outside the gene matches.

This receptor was taken from a human donor in good health. The chain employs TRBV20-1 and TRBJ2-7; 7 bases align to TRBD2. The DNA for the CDR3 is TGCAGTGCCGGACTAGTCCCCAACGAGCAGTACTTC. It codes for CSAGLVPNEQYF.